This T cell receptor beta chain was found in a study of early T cells in non-severe SARS-CoV-2 infection. Study context: RNA in bulk from unsorted whole blood was sequenced, and chains were unpaired. Notes on the study in general: Lookups in VDJdb leaned toward anti-spike CD8 responses and missed private and CD4 specificities.

This clonotype was found a few times. Antigen: not known. Each cDNA molecule carried a unique molecular identifier. TCRdb reanalysed the 5' RACE reads using MiXCR and keeps one entry per CDR3 protein. Counted here are about 88,000 distinct CDR3 sequences, around 14% occurring once; the ten biggest clones make up around 6%. The CDR3 covers 12 residues. Per germline, CDR1 MNHEY and CDR2 SMNVEV (reference sequence). V was cut by 5 bases and J by 11 bases, with 16 bases left in between. The rearrangement uses TRBV27 and TRBJ2-7; perhaps TRBD1 as D (5 bases). The material sequenced was whole blood. The source is an adult who was a healthcare worker with PCR-confirmed SARS-CoV-2 infection or an uninfected control (not recorded which). CDR3 sequence: CASSPPQGREYF. The CDR3, as DNA: TGTGCCAGCAGTCCCCCCCAGGGTCGGGAGTACTTC.